Sequencing of this T cell receptor (beta chain) was carried out in a study of T cell repertoires in cytomegalovirus infection. Study findings and constraints: Carriage of CMV together with the relevant HLA was identifiable through cumulative public TCR beta family frequency. CMV-specific TCR beta clonotypes restricted by HLA-C dominated the ex vivo response.

This clonotype was detected a few times. Its antigen is unidentified. CDR3 length: 15 amino acids. Germline CDR1 reads LGHNA; CDR2 reads YNFKEQ. V lost 4 bases, J lost 3 bases, and 5 bases stayed unmatched. One entry per CDR3 protein results from TCRdb running MiXCR on the reads. This table has approximately 730,000 distinct CDR3 sequences, around 31% appearing once. This receptor was obtained from a human donor in good health (CMV status not recorded). Some clones in this sample may be carry-over from other donors' samples. Sequencing was performed on cultured PBMCs, taken from culture after CMV antigen stimulation. The chain uses TRBV4-2 and TRBJ2-2; 7 bases align to TRBD2. CDR3 sequence (DNA): TGTGCCAGCAGCCGCGCGGGGGTGGACACCGGGGAGCTGTTTTTT. Protein: CASSRAGVDTGELFF.